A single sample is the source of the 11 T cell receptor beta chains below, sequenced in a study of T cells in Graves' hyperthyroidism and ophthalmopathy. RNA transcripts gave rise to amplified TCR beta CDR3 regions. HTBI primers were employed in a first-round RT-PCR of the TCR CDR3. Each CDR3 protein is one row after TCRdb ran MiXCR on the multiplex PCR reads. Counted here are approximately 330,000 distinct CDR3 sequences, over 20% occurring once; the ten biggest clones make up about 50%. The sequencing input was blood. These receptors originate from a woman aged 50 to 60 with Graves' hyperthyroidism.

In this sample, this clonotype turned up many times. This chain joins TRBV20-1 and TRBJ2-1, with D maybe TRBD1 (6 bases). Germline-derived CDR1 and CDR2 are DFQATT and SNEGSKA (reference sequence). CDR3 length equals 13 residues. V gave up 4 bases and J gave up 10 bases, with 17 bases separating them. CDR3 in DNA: TGCAGTGCTATCGTCCCCGACAGGCTCGAGCAGTTCTTC. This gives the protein CSAIVPDRLEQFF.

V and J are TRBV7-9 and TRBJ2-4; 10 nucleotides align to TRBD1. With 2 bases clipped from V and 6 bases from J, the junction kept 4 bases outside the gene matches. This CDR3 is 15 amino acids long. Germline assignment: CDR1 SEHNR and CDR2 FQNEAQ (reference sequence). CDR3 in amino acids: CASSLQGQGLNIQYF. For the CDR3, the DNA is TGTGCCAGCAGCTTACAGGGACAGGGGTTAAACATTCAGTACTTC.

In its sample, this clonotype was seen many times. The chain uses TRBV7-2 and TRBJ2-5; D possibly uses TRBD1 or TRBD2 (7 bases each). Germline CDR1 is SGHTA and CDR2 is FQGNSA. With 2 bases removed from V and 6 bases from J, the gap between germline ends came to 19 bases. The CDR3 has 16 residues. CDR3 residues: CASSLSTGEGLQTQYF. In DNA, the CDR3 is TGTGCCAGCAGCTTAAGTACAGGGGAGGGCCTGCAGACCCAGTACTTC.

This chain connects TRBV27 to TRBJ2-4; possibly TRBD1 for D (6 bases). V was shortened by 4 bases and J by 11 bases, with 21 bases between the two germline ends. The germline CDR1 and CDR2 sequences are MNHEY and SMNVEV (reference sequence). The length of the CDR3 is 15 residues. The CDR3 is CASSSSGTIKGLQYF. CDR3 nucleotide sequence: TGTGCCAGCAGTTCGTCCGGGACAATTAAGGGGCTTCAGTACTTC.

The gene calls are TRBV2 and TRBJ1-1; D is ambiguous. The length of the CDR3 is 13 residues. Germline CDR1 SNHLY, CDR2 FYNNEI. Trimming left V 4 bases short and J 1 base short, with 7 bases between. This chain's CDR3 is CASSARQNTEAFF. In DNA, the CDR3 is TGTGCCAGCAGTGCCAGGCAGAACACTGAAGCTTTCTTT.

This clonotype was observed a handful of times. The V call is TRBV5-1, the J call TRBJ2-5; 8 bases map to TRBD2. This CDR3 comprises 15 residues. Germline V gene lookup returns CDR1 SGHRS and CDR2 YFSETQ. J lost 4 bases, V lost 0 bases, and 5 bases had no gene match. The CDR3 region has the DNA TGCGCCAGCAGCTTGGAGCCGGGAGGGGTAGAGACCCAGTACTTC. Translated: CASSLEPGGVETQYF. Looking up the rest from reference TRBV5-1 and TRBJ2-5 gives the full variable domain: KAGVTQTPRYLIKTRGQQVTLSCSPISGHRSVSWYQQTPGQGLQFLFEYFSETQRNKGNFPGRFSGRQFSNSRSEMNVSTLELGDSALYLCASSLEPGGVETQYFGPGTRLLVL.

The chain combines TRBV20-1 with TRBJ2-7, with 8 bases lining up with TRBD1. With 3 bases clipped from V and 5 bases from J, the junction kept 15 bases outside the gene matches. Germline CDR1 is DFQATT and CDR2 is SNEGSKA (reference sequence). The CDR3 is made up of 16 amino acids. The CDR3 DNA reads TGCAGTGCTAGCTGGGACAGGTTGGTGTTTGCAAACGAGCAGTACTTC. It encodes CSASWDRLVFANEQYF.

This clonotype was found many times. The CDR3, as DNA: TGTGCCGTGCCCGAGACGAAGAACGGGGAGCTGTTTTTT. Amino acid sequence: CAVPETKNGELFF. The V and J genes are TRBV13 and TRBJ2-2; D not certain. CDR1 is PRHDT, CDR2 FYEKMQ, per germline (reference sequence). V lost 11 bases and J lost 7, with 17 bases in between. The CDR3 has 13 amino acids. Using reference TRBV13 and TRBJ2-2 for the parts outside the CDR3, the full variable domain is AAGVIQSPRHLIKEKRETATLKCYPIPRHDTVYWYQQGPGQDPQFLISFYEKMQSDKGSIPDRFSAQQFSDYHSELNMSSLELGDSALYFCAVPETKNGELFFGEGSRLTVL.

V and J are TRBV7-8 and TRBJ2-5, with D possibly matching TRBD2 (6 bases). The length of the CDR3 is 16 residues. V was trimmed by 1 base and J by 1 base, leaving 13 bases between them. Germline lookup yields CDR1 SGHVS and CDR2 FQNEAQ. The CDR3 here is CASSLVRGSGQETQYF. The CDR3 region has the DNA TGTGCCAGCAGCTTAGTCAGAGGTAGCGGCCAAGAGACCCAGTACTTC.

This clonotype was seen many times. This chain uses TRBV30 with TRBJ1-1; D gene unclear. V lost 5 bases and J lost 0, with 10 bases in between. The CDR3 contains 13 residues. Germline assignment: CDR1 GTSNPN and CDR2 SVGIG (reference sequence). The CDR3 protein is CAWCKTLNTEAFF. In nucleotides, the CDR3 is TGTGCCTGGTGTAAGACGTTGAACACTGAAGCTTTCTTT.

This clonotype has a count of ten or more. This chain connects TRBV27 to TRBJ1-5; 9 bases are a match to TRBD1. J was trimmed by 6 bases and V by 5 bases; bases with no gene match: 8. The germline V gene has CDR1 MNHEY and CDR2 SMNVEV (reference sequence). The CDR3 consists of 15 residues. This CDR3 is CASSPGTGTLQPQHF. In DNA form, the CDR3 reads TGTGCCAGCAGTCCCGGGACAGGGACTCTTCAGCCCCAGCATTTT.